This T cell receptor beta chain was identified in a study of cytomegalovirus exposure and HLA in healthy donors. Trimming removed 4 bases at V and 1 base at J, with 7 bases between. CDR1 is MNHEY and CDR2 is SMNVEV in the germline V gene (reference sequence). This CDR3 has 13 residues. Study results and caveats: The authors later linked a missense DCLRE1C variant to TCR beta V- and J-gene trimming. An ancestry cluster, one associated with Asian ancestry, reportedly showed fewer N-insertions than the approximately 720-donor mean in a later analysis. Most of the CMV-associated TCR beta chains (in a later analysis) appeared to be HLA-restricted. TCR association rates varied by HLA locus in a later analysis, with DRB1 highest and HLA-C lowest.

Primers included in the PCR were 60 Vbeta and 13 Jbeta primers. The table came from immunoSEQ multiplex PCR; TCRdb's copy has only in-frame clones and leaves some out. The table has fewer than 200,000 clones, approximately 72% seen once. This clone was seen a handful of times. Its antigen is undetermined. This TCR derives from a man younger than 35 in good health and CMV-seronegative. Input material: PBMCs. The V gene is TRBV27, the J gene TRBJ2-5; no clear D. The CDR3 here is CASSSLSQETQYF. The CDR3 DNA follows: TGTGCCAGCAGTTCACTATCCCAAGAGACCCAGTACTTC.